A single sample is the source of the 30 T cell receptor beta chains below, sequenced in a study of blood T cell repertoires in COVID-19. Repertoires were generated with immunoSEQ multiplex PCR, while TCRdb's copy carries only in-frame clones and drops some. The profile shows more than 65,000 clones, about 70% of them singletons. Sequencing used peripheral blood. Receptors originate from a woman between 70 and 85 years old with acute or convalescent COVID-19.

The J gene is TRBJ1-5, the V gene TRBV4-2, with TRBD1 matching 7 bases. Germline CDR1 and CDR2: LGHNA and YNFKEQ. This CDR3 is built from 15 residues. Losses at the gene ends were 4 bases for V and 5 bases for J; bases not matched to a gene: 8. The CDR3 loop reads CASSRTGDVDQPQHF. CDR3 nucleotides: TGTGCCAGCAGCCGAACAGGGGACGTCGATCAGCCCCAGCATTTT.

The CDR3 DNA is TGTGCCAGCAGTTCCCAAGCCCCATACGAGCAGTACTTC. Encoded protein: CASSSQAPYEQYF. The V call is TRBV28, the J call TRBJ2-7; no firm D call. Trimming took off 4 bases at V and 4 bases at J, with 11 bases between the two ends. CDR1 MDHEN and CDR2 SYDVKM come from the germline V gene. This CDR3 has 13 residues.

This chain links TRBV19 with TRBJ2-3, with D unclear. The CDR3 is 16 amino acids. Trimming removed 4 bases at V and 2 bases at J, with 16 bases between. Germline loops: CDR1 LNHDA, CDR2 SQIVND (reference sequence). The CDR3 sequence: CASSSPDSRHTDTQYF. The CDR3 DNA reads as TGTGCCAGTAGTAGCCCGGATAGCCGGCACACAGATACGCAGTATTTT.

This clone was counted a single time. The chain joins TRBV6-4 to TRBJ1-1; D call uncertain. The CDR3 loop spans 13 amino acids. V was trimmed by 3 bases and J by 1 base, leaving 6 bases between them. Germline-derived CDR1 and CDR2 are MRHNA and SNTAGT. CDR3 coding DNA: TGTGCCAGCAGTGAACAACGGAACACTGAAGCTTTCTTT. Amino acid sequence: CASSEQRNTEAFF.

The chain recombines TRBV4-2 with TRBJ2-3; TRBD2 agrees at 7 bases. Trimming took 0 bases from V and 5 from J; bases not matched to a gene: 11. The CDR3 runs 17 residues. Germline CDR1 is LGHNA and CDR2 is YNFKEQ. The CDR3 nucleotides read TGTGCCAGCAGCCAAGATTCCCTAGCGGAGTTGGGAGATACGCAGTATTTT. Its translation: CASSQDSLAELGDTQYF.

The chain links TRBV30 to TRBJ2-2, with D uncertain. The CDR3 has 14 amino acids. V gave up 0 bases and J gave up 2 bases, with 7 bases separating them. CDR1 and CDR2 from the germline V gene are GTSNPN and SVGIG (reference sequence). The CDR3 sequence: CAWSVRVNTGELFF. The CDR3 DNA reads TGTGCCTGGAGTGTACGGGTAAACACCGGGGAGCTGTTTTTT.

The chain is built from TRBV7-2 and TRBJ1-2, with a weak D call TRBD1 (6 bases). V dropped 5 bases and J dropped 8 bases, with 15 bases sitting between them. The germline V gene encodes CDR1 SGHTA and CDR2 FQGNSA. The CDR3 extends over 13 amino acids. The DNA of the CDR3 is TGTGCCAGCAGCCCCGGGACAACCAGGGGCTACACCTTC. Translation: CASSPGTTRGYTF.

The genes are TRBV29-1 and TRBJ2-5; TRBD2 agrees at 7 bases. With 6 bases clipped from V and 4 bases from J, the junction kept 11 bases outside the gene matches. CDR3 length: 14 residues. Germline V gene sequence: CDR1 SQVTM, CDR2 ANQGSEA. CDR3 residues: CSVNGEGGGETQYF. The CDR3 DNA reads TGCAGCGTCAACGGGGAGGGTGGGGGAGAGACCCAGTACTTC.

J is TRBJ1-6 and V is TRBV6-6, with a weak D call TRBD1 (5 bases). V was clipped by 6 bases and J by 7 bases, with 19 bases between them. The CDR3 loop spans 16 amino acids. Germline-derived CDR1 and CDR2 are MNHNY and SVGAGI (reference sequence). In DNA, the CDR3 is TGTGCCAGCAGCAGATCGGGGGAAGTCTGGAATTCACCCCTCCACTTT. It encodes CASSRSGEVWNSPLHF.

This chain links TRBV12-3 or TRBV12-4 with TRBJ2-1; D is possibly TRBD1 (6 bases). V lost 2 bases and J lost 7, with 9 bases in between. The CDR3 length is 13 residues. The CDR3 bases are TGTGCCAGCAGTTTAATCCAGGGGAATGAGCAGTTCTTC. Translating it yields CASSLIQGNEQFF.

This chain uses TRBV7-9 with TRBJ1-5; 10 nucleotides line up with TRBD1. This CDR3 has 15 amino acids. The germline CDR1 and CDR2 sequences are SEHNR and FQNEAQ (reference sequence). Trimming cost V 3 bases and J 6 bases; bases outside gene matches: 5. The CDR3 here is CASSFDRGRIQPQHF. CDR3 sequence (DNA): TGTGCCAGCAGCTTTGACAGGGGGCGAATTCAGCCCCAGCATTTT.

The chain is built from TRBV30 and TRBJ2-7; D is unresolved. Trimming removed 1 base from V and 0 bases from J, with 10 bases in between. The length of the CDR3 is 14 residues. Germline CDR1 GTSNPN, CDR2 SVGIG (reference sequence). For the CDR3, the DNA is TGTGCCTGGAGTGGCAGCGTGCTCTCCTACGAGCAGTACTTC. Amino acids: CAWSGSVLSYEQYF.

The CDR3 DNA reads TGTGCCAGCAGCCTTAGCGGGAGGGCCTTCTACGAGCAGTACTTC. This gives the protein CASSLSGRAFYEQYF. The chain couples TRBV7-2 to TRBJ2-7; 11 bases agree with TRBD2. Germline-derived CDR1 and CDR2 are SGHTA and FQGNSA. CDR3 length equals 15 residues. V lost 5 bases and J lost 3; bases outside the gene matches: 6.

This chain links TRBV20-1 with TRBJ1-2, with D unresolved. The CDR3 extends over 11 amino acids. V was pared by 7 bases and J by 2 bases, with 8 bases between. Germline CDR1 reads DFQATT; CDR2 reads SNEGSKA (reference sequence). The DNA of the CDR3 is TGCAGTGAGGAGACCAACTATGGCTACACCTTC. This gives the protein CSEETNYGYTF.

This clone was observed a handful of times. V and J are TRBV5-1 and TRBJ1-1, with 8 positions matching TRBD1. CDR3 length equals 15 residues. Germline CDR1 and CDR2: SGHRS and YFSETQ. V was pared by 3 bases and J by 3 bases, with 7 bases of the junction left unmatched. CDR3 residues: CASSWRTGLDTEAFF. As DNA, the CDR3 is TGCGCCAGCAGCTGGAGGACAGGGCTGGACACTGAAGCTTTCTTT.

V usage is TRBV30 and J usage is TRBJ2-1, with TRBD2 matching 9 bases. CDR3 length equals 15 residues. The V gene end was trimmed by 5 bases and the J gene end by 3 bases; junction bases not matched to a gene: 8. Per the germline V gene, CDR1 is GTSNPN and CDR2 is SVGIG (reference sequence). The CDR3 DNA is TGTGCCTGGCGCGACGAAGCGGGAGGCTACAATGAGCAGTTCTTC. This encodes CAWRDEAGGYNEQFF.

The rearrangement uses TRBV10-3 and TRBJ1-4; D gene ambiguous. CDR1 is ENHRY and CDR2 is SYGVKD in the germline V gene. This CDR3 region has 13 residues. Trimming removed 3 bases at V and 8 bases at J, with 10 bases between. Here the CDR3 reads CAISEGAEEKLFF. CDR3 DNA sequence: TGTGCCATCAGTGAAGGCGCGGAGGAAAAACTGTTTTTT.

The CDR3 nucleotides read TGTGCCAGCACCCCCAGTTTTGGGACAAGAAACACCGGGGAGCTGTTTTTT. Residues: CASTPSFGTRNTGELFF. The chain links TRBV2 to TRBJ2-2; D is perhaps TRBD1 (6 bases). This CDR3 has 17 amino acids. Trimming removed 7 bases at V and 2 bases at J, with 20 bases between. Germline V CDR1 and CDR2: SNHLY, FYNNEI.

In its sample, this clone was seen a few times. The chain uses TRBV1 and TRBJ2-7; TRBD1 reflects the table's D call only, with no check against the DNA. TRBV1 is a pseudogene segment. There are 17 residues in the CDR3. CDR3 nucleotides: TGCACCAGCAGCCAAGGTCAGGGGGCCCAGGACTCCTACGAGCAGTACTTC. Protein product: CTSSQGQGAQDSYEQYF.

The chain is built from TRBV10-1 and TRBJ2-3; tentative D call: TRBD1 (6 bases). The V end was cut by 4 bases, the J end by 1 base, with 24 bases between. Germline V gene sequence: CDR1 WNHNN, CDR2 SYGVQD (reference sequence). This CDR3 region has 19 residues. The CDR3 sequence: CASSVVPQNREGGTDTQYF. CDR3 sequence (DNA): TGCGCCAGCAGTGTAGTCCCACAGAACAGGGAAGGGGGCACAGATACGCAGTATTTT.

V gene TRBV5-4 combines with J gene TRBJ1-2; 9 positions agree with TRBD1. This CDR3 contains 15 residues. Germline V CDR1 and CDR2: SGHNT, YYREEE (reference sequence). J gave up 2 bases and V 3 bases, and 5 bases lay outside the gene matches. The chain's CDR3 is CASSYPGTGNYGYTF. As DNA, the CDR3 is TGTGCCAGCAGCTACCCAGGGACAGGGAACTATGGCTACACCTTC.

The CDR3 sequence: CASSLGGSGAPEQYF. DNA of the CDR3: TGTGCCAGCAGTTTAGGGGGGAGCGGGGCTCCCGAGCAGTACTTC. The chain carries TRBV28 and TRBJ2-7; 7 nucleotides line up with TRBD2. V dropped 2 bases and J dropped 6; count of bases not matched to a gene: 10. Germline CDR1 reads MDHEN; CDR2 reads SYDVKM. The CDR3 has 15 amino acids.

The CDR3 DNA sequence: TGTGCCAGCAGTCGAGGGATGAACACTGAAGCTTTCTTT. Translating it yields CASSRGMNTEAFF. The chain joins TRBV11-3 to TRBJ1-1, with D unclear. The V end lost 6 bases, the J end lost 0 bases, and 8 bases lay between the germline ends. CDR3 size: 13 residues. Per the germline V gene, CDR1 is SGHNT and CDR2 is YENEEA.

This chain uses TRBV27 with TRBJ2-7; D is possibly TRBD2 (5 bases). V was trimmed by 0 bases and J by 3 bases, leaving 21 bases between them. The germline V gene encodes CDR1 MNHEY and CDR2 SMNVEV (reference sequence). This CDR3 contains 18 residues. The chain's CDR3 is CASSLSSRWGDKIYEQYF. CDR3 DNA: TGTGCCAGCAGTTTATCGTCCAGGTGGGGAGACAAAATCTACGAGCAGTACTTC.

The rearrangement uses TRBV3-1 (or the pseudogene TRBV3-2) and TRBJ2-1; TRBD2 aligns across 8 bases. The CDR3 contains 15 residues. V lost 4 bases to trimming and J lost 6 bases; unmatched junction nucleotides: 8. The germline V gene encodes CDR1 LGHDT and CDR2 YNNKEL (reference sequence). The CDR3 bases are TGTGCCAGCAGCCCTACTAGCGGCCGAAGCAATGAGCAGTTCTTC. Its protein product is CASSPTSGRSNEQFF.

The CDR3 loop is CASSPGGGWNTEAFF. CDR3 coding DNA: TGCGCCAGCAGCCCTGGGGGAGGGTGGAACACTGAAGCTTTCTTT. The rearrangement links TRBV4-1 to TRBJ1-1; D possibly corresponds to TRBD1 (5 bases). The CDR3 extends over 15 amino acids. V was cut by 4 bases and J by 1 base, with 13 bases left in between. The germline V gene has CDR1 MGHRA and CDR2 YSYEKL.

This chain links TRBV7-3 with TRBJ2-1; tentative D call: TRBD1 (6 bases). V was shortened by 5 bases and J by 7 bases, with 15 bases between the two germline ends. This CDR3 contains 14 residues. The germline V gene has CDR1 SGHTA and CDR2 FQGTGA. CDR3 loop: CASSPARTANEQFF. CDR3 in DNA: TGTGCCAGCAGCCCGGCGAGGACAGCGAATGAGCAGTTCTTC. Combining the CDR3 with reference TRBV7-3 and TRBJ2-1 gives the whole variable domain GAGVSQTPSNKVTEKGKYVELRCDPISGHTALYWYRQSLGQGPEFLIYFQGTGAADDSGLPNDRFFAVRPEGSVSTLKIQRTERGDSAVYLCASSPARTANEQFFGPGTRLTVL.

This chain joins TRBV19 and TRBJ2-7; D is possibly TRBD1 (6 bases). The CDR3 has 14 amino acids. The V end lost 3 bases, the J end lost 5 bases, and 14 bases lay between the germline ends. CDR1 and CDR2 from the germline V gene are LNHDA and SQIVND (reference sequence). The CDR3 protein is CASSIQGTSDEQYF. For the CDR3, the DNA is TGTGCCAGTAGTATTCAGGGGACGAGCGACGAGCAGTACTTC.

This clone was found a few times. V usage is TRBV18 and J usage is TRBJ1-5; 7 nucleotides agree with TRBD1. CDR1 is KGHSH and CDR2 is LQKENI in the germline V gene. This CDR3 is 15 amino acids long. After removal of 3 bases from V and 6 bases from J, the junction contained 8 bases not matched to a gene. The CDR3 nucleotides read TGTGCCAGCTCACCCGGGACAGCCGCGGGTCAGCCCCAGCATTTT. Its protein is CASSPGTAAGQPQHF.

The chain employs TRBV5-1 and TRBJ2-2, with D tentatively TRBD1 (7 bases). Germline loops: CDR1 SGHRS, CDR2 YFSETQ. The CDR3 has 15 residues. The germline V and J ends were trimmed by 0 bases and 5 bases, with 11 bases remaining between them. The CDR3 DNA follows: TGCGCCAGCAGCTTGGAGGGGGCGGGGACCGGGGAGCTGTTTTTT. Protein: CASSLEGAGTGELFF. Combining the CDR3 with reference TRBV5-1 and TRBJ2-2 gives the whole variable domain KAGVTQTPRYLIKTRGQQVTLSCSPISGHRSVSWYQQTPGQGLQFLFEYFSETQRNKGNFPGRFSGRQFSNSRSEMNVSTLELGDSALYLCASSLEGAGTGELFFGEGSRLTVL.